This TCR beta chain derives from a study of T-cell reconstitution after alpha-beta-depleted transplantation in children. This clonotype was observed at least ten times. Researchers prepared the TCRbeta library using unique molecular identifiers, the study reports. TCRdb redid the calling of the PCR reads with MiXCR, one entry per CDR3 protein. In the table there are 150,000 to 250,000 distinct CDR3 sequences, about 14% of which are singletons. Germline V gene sequence: CDR1 MNHNS, CDR2 SASEGT. The ends lost 5 bases at V and 7 bases at J; junction bases unmatched: 3. This CDR3 has 13 residues. The sequencing here drew on PBMCs from the stem cell graft donor, taken from the stem cell graft. This chain links TRBV6-1 with TRBJ1-2, with TRBD1 identical over 11 bases. The sequence was collected from a human donor who donated a stem cell graft to a child with acute lymphoblastic leukemia. Here the CDR3 reads CASSRTGGRGYTF. CDR3 nucleotide sequence: TGTGCCAGCAGTCGGACAGGGGGCCGTGGCTACACCTTC.